These T cell receptor beta chains were read from a single sample in a study of cytotoxic CD8 clonotypes in ibrutinib-treated CLL. The assay was immunoSEQ multiplex PCR, and TCRdb's table has in-frame clones only and misses some. The sample carries more than 110,000 clones, about three quarters recorded once. The source material was PBMCs, sampled after 24 months of ibrutinib treatment. All receptors derive from a human donor with chronic lymphocytic leukemia. The CDR3 runs from the conserved cysteine through the conserved F or W. D genes are given only for firm matches. The size of a clone is reported for some rows only, either as once, few or many, or as a class for expanded clones.

TGTGCCAGCAGCGAACCGGGACAGGGGTATGGCTACACCTTC	CASSEPGQGYGYTF	TRBV21-1	.	.	TRBJ1-2
TGTGCCAGCAGCTTAAGGGACAGGAGCAATGAGCAGTTCTTC	CASSLRDRSNEQFF	TRBV7-3	few	TRBD1	TRBJ2-1
TGTGCCAGCCACAAAGGGGCTTGGGCAGATACGCAGTATTTT	CASHKGAWADTQYF	TRBV5-6	few	.	TRBJ2-3
TGTGCCAGCAGTCCCGGACTAGCCAATGAGCAGTTCTTC	CASSPGLANEQFF	TRBV6-5	few	TRBD2	TRBJ2-1
TGTGCCAGCAGTTCGTCTAGCGTGGGATCGGGGGAGCAGTACTTC	CASSSSSVGSGEQYF	TRBV28	.	.	TRBJ2-7
TGTGCCAGCACCGCCGGGCAGGGCAATCGAGAGACCCAGTACTTC	CASTAGQGNRETQYF	TRBV6-1	.	.	TRBJ2-5
TGCAGCGTGCGACAGGGGGACTATGGCTACACCTTC	CSVRQGDYGYTF	TRBV29-1	few	TRBD1	TRBJ1-2
TGTGCCAGCTCACTCTCACAGTACAATGAGCAGTTCTTC	CASSLSQYNEQFF	TRBV18	.	.	TRBJ2-1
TGCGCAACAGGGGGGAATCAGCCCCAGCATTTT	CATGGNQPQHF	TRBV19	.	TRBD1	TRBJ1-5
TGCGCCAGCAGCTTATGGGGAGGGGGTGAAAAACTGTTTTTT	CASSLWGGGEKLFF	TRBV5-1	.	.	TRBJ1-4
TGTGCCAGCGCCCCGGGGGGCACAGATACGCAGTATTTT	CASAPGGTDTQYF	TRBV19	once	.	TRBJ2-3
TGTGCCAGCAGCTTACCAACTAGCGGGAGTGAGACCCAGTACTTC	CASSLPTSGSETQYF	TRBV7-2	.	TRBD2	TRBJ2-5
TGTGCCAGCAGTAGACAGGGGGGGGAGGCTTTCTTT	CASSRQGGEAFF	TRBV6-5	many	TRBD1	TRBJ1-1
TGTGCCAGCAGCCCAATGGGGGTTTACGAGCAGTACTTC	CASSPMGVYEQYF	TRBV7-2	.	.	TRBJ2-7
TGTGCCAGCAGTTACTCTTCTACAGGGCCCGGGGACACCTTC	CASSYSSTGPGDTF	TRBV6-6	.	.	TRBJ1-2
TGTGCCAGCAAGGGGCTGGACTCCTACTATGATCCCCAGCATTTT	CASKGLDSYYDPQHF	TRBV2	.	.	TRBJ1-5
TGTGCCAGCAGTTTATACGGGGGGCCCTACGAGCAGTACTTC	CASSLYGGPYEQYF	TRBV28	.	.	TRBJ2-7
TGCGCCAGCAGCTTGGAGGAGCAAGGGGTCAAGGATACGCAGTATTTT	CASSLEEQGVKDTQYF	TRBV5-1	.	.	TRBJ2-3
TGTGCCAGCAGCGTAGCGGGAGGGCGCCAAGAGACCCAGTACTTC	CASSVAGGRQETQYF	TRBV9	.	TRBD2	TRBJ2-5
TGTGCCAGCAGCTTCGGGACGGGGTATGGCTACACCTTC	CASSFGTGYGYTF	TRBV7-3	.	.	TRBJ1-2
TGTGCCAGCAGCTTAGGGGTGGGGATGCGGCCCCAGCATTTT	CASSLGVGMRPQHF	TRBV11-2	.	.	TRBJ1-5
TGCGCCAGCAGCACACGACAGGGGAACACCGGGGAGCTGTTTTTT	CASSTRQGNTGELFF	TRBV5-1	.	TRBD1	TRBJ2-2
TGTGCCAGTAACCCACAGGGATCCGGAGAGACCCAGTACTTC	CASNPQGSGETQYF	TRBV19	.	.	TRBJ2-5
TGTGCCTGGGCCGGGGTCAGTAGCAATCAGCCCCAGCATTTT	CAWAGVSSNQPQHF	TRBV30	few	.	TRBJ1-5
TGCGCCAGCAGCCAAGACCCCCTAGCGGGGACGGGGTTCTTC	CASSQDPLAGTGFF	TRBV4-3	.	TRBD2	TRBJ2-1
TGTGCCAGCATCACCTACTGGGGCATGAACACTGAAGCTTTCTTT	CASITYWGMNTEAFF	TRBV28	.	.	TRBJ1-1
TGTGCCAGCACCCGTCGGACCCAGTACTTC	CASTRRTQYF	TRBV11-3	.	.	TRBJ2-5